One and the same sample provided the 8 T cell receptor beta chains below, sequenced in a study of PD-1 blockade in mismatch repair-deficient tumors. Repertoires were generated with immunoSEQ multiplex PCR, while TCRdb's copy carries only in-frame clones and drops some. The table lists roughly 16,000 clones, around 82% of them singletons. The sequencing here drew on PBMCs, taken 4 weeks after starting pembrolizumab. These receptors came from an adult with mismatch repair-deficient cancer.

V gene TRBV9 combines with J gene TRBJ2-3; 9 bases map to TRBD2. The germline CDR1 and CDR2 sequences are SGDLS and YYNGEE. The CDR3 has 18 amino acids. J lost 2 bases, V lost 4 bases, and 14 bases had no gene match. For the CDR3, the DNA is TGTGCCAGCAGCCCGACTCTTGGTAGCGGGGGCCTCACAGATACGCAGTATTTT. Translation gives CASSPTLGSGGLTDTQYF.

This clone was observed a single time. The CDR3 loop is CASSYSPGQSTDTQYF. The CDR3 DNA is TGTGCCAGCAGTTACTCCCCGGGACAAAGCACAGATACGCAGTATTTT. The chain is built from TRBV6-5 and TRBJ2-3; D is possibly TRBD1 (6 bases). Trimming cost V 0 bases and J 0 bases, with 10 bases left between them. This CDR3 has 16 amino acids. Germline V gives CDR1 MNHEY, CDR2 SVGAGI.

This chain links TRBV6-1 with TRBJ2-5; the D is unclear. V was cut by 1 base and J by 1 base, with 10 bases left in between. Germline V lookup: CDR1 MNHNS, CDR2 SASEGT. The CDR3 is 15 amino acids. The CDR3 region has the DNA TGTGCCAGCAGTGAAGGGGTAGCAGTCCAAGAGACCCAGTACTTC. Translated, it gives CASSEGVAVQETQYF.

The chain links TRBV2 to TRBJ2-3; 9 bases align to TRBD2. J gave up 1 base and V 0 bases, and 11 bases lay outside the gene matches. The CDR3 sequence is 19 residues long. In germline, CDR1 is SNHLY, CDR2 FYNNEI. CDR3 nucleotides: TGTGCCAGCAGTGAAGCGCCGCAGTTCGGGACTAGCCGCACAGATACGCAGTATTTT. Protein sequence: CASSEAPQFGTSRTDTQYF.

This sequence joins TRBV6-1 and TRBJ1-2; TRBD1 matches at 7 bases. This CDR3 is built from 15 residues. After removal of 4 bases from V and 2 bases from J, the junction contained 7 bases not matched to a gene. Per germline, CDR1 MNHNS and CDR2 SASEGT. CDR3 nucleotide sequence: TGTGCCAGCAGTGCCCCAGGACAGGTGAACTATGGCTACACCTTC. It yields the protein CASSAPGQVNYGYTF.

The genes are TRBV28 and TRBJ2-1; no reliable D call. CDR1 and CDR2 (germline): MDHEN, SYDVKM. Trimming removed 10 bases at V and 6 bases at J, with 10 bases between. This CDR3 has 11 amino acids. CDR3 protein: CANPGSNEQFF. The CDR3 DNA sequence: TGTGCCAACCCAGGAAGCAATGAGCAGTTCTTC. Complete variable domain (other parts from reference TRBV28 and TRBJ2-1): DVKVTQSSRYLVKRTGEKVFLECVQDMDHENMFWYRQDPGLGLRLIYFSYDVKMKEKGDIPEGYSVSREKKERFSLILESASTNQTSMYLCANPGSNEQFFGPGTRLTVL.

V usage is TRBV7-8 and J usage is TRBJ2-1; TRBD2 matches at 8 bases. Germline assignment: CDR1 SGHVS and CDR2 FQNEAQ. The CDR3 has 14 amino acids. V shed 0 bases, J shed 8 bases, and the junction held 3 bases outside the gene matches. Here the CDR3 DNA reads TGTGCCAGCAGCTTAGCACTAGCGGTCGATGAGCAGTTCTTC. It translates to CASSLALAVDEQFF.

V usage is TRBV21-1 and J usage is TRBJ2-1; the table's D call, TRBD2, has no DNA check behind it. TRBV21-1 is deemed a pseudogene. The CDR3 contains 15 residues. In DNA form, the CDR3 reads TGTGCCAGCAGCACTAGACTAGCGGGAGGGGGGGAGCAGTTCTTC. As protein: CASSTRLAGGGEQFF.